The 27 T cell receptor beta chains given below trace back to one sample, sequenced in a study of cytomegalovirus exposure and HLA in healthy donors. A multiplex PCR was run with 60 Vbeta primers and 13 Jbeta primers. The table came from immunoSEQ multiplex PCR; TCRdb's copy has only in-frame clones and leaves some out. The repertoire holds roughly 160,000 clones, approximately 84% seen once, with around 0.93% in the top ten. The sample taken for sequencing was PBMCs. All receptors come from a man in his thirties or forties in good health and CMV-seronegative.

The chain employs TRBV9 and TRBJ2-3; D possibly corresponds to TRBD2 (6 bases). V was trimmed by 4 bases and J by 3 bases, leaving 12 bases between them. Per germline, CDR1 SGDLS and CDR2 YYNGEE. The CDR3 consists of 14 residues. CDR3 coding DNA: TGTGCCAGCAGCTCACGGGCGGGAACAGATACGCAGTATTTT. Translation: CASSSRAGTDTQYF. Supplemented by reference TRBV9 and TRBJ2-3, the full variable domain reads DSGVTQTPKHLITATGQRVTLRCSPRSGDLSVYWYQQSLDQGLQFLIQYYNGEERAKGNILERFSAQQFPDLHSELNLSSLELGDSALYFCASSSRAGTDTQYFGPGTRLTVL.

The rearrangement joins TRBV5-1 to TRBJ2-2, with D perhaps TRBD1 (6 bases). This CDR3 is 15 amino acids long. The germline CDR1 and CDR2 sequences are SGHRS and YFSETQ. V lost 4 bases, J lost 5 bases, and 15 bases lay in between. The CDR3 DNA is TGCGCCAGCAGCGCTAGGACCCAGGGGACCGGGGAGCTGTTTTTT. Its translation is CASSARTQGTGELFF.

The chain uses TRBV7-9 and TRBJ2-1, with 8 positions matching TRBD2. CDR1 and CDR2 (germline): SEHNR, FQNEAQ (reference sequence). The trim removed 5 bases at V and 4 bases at J, leaving 7 bases unmatched. This CDR3 has 15 amino acids. The CDR3, as DNA: TGTGCCAGCAGCACGGGGGGGATGTCGTACAATGAGCAGTTCTTC. Its protein product is CASSTGGMSYNEQFF.

This sequence joins TRBV28 and TRBJ1-4; D possibly corresponds to TRBD1 (6 bases). The length of the CDR3 is 15 residues. Deletions cut 10 bases from V and 2 bases from J, with 17 bases between. From germline, CDR1 is MDHEN and CDR2 SYDVKM. As DNA, the CDR3 is TGTGCCACCATAAAGGGGGGGGCGACTAATGAAAAACTGTTTTTT. Its protein is CATIKGGATNEKLFF.

The chain uses TRBV19 and TRBJ2-3; 10 bases map to TRBD2. The CDR3 runs 14 residues. Germline V gene data show CDR1 as LNHDA and CDR2 as SQIVND (reference sequence). J gave up 7 bases and V 7 bases, and 8 bases lay outside the gene matches. CDR3 nucleotides: TGTGCCAGTACTGCTAGCGGGAGTATATATACGCAGTATTTT. Encoded protein: CASTASGSIYTQYF.

This chain links TRBV5-6 with TRBJ2-5; 8 bases are shared with TRBD2. With 7 bases clipped from V and 0 bases from J, the junction kept 14 bases outside the gene matches. The CDR3 contains 17 residues. CDR1 is SGHDT and CDR2 is YYEEEE in the germline V gene. CDR3 region: CASAGRRGAAYQETQYF. CDR3 bases: TGTGCCAGCGCAGGGAGGCGGGGGGCGGCGTACCAAGAGACCCAGTACTTC.

The chain uses TRBV6-1 and TRBJ2-5; D perhaps matches TRBD2 (5 bases). Trimming pared 0 bases from V and 9 bases from J, leaving 11 bases between. Germline loops: CDR1 MNHNS, CDR2 SASEGT. The CDR3 contains 13 residues. The CDR3 DNA reads as TGTGCCAGCAGTGAAGCGGATGTGAGGGCCCAGTACTTC. Translated, it gives CASSEADVRAQYF.

The CDR3 coding sequence is TGTGCCAGCAGTGAACTGGCTAGCGGATACGAAAGCTCCTACGAGCAGTACTTC. Amino acids: CASSELASGYESSYEQYF. The rearrangement links TRBV2 to TRBJ2-7; 7 bases fit TRBD2. Unmatched junction bases numbered 13, after V lost 2 bases and J lost 0 bases. Germline V lookup: CDR1 SNHLY, CDR2 FYNNEI. The CDR3 loop spans 18 amino acids.

V is TRBV19 and J is TRBJ2-3; 10 bases agree with TRBD2. Germline lookup yields CDR1 LNHDA and CDR2 SQIVND (reference sequence). The CDR3 has 18 residues. With V trimmed by 5 bases and J by 0 bases, 11 bases remained unmatched. As DNA, the CDR3 is TGTGCCAGTAGTTCCCCAGCGGGGGGGTTCCTCAGCACAGATACGCAGTATTTT. This translates into CASSSPAGGFLSTDTQYF.

The chain is built from TRBV2 and TRBJ2-3; possibly TRBD2 for D (5 bases). Germline loops: CDR1 SNHLY, CDR2 FYNNEI. V was pared by 10 bases and J by 1 base, with 15 bases between. The CDR3 totals 14 residues. CDR3 region: CATLPSRGTDTQYF. Here the CDR3 DNA reads TGTGCCACCCTGCCCTCGCGGGGCACAGATACGCAGTATTTT.

This chain uses TRBV7-6 with TRBJ2-7, with 7 nucleotides matching TRBD1. Losses at the gene ends were 5 bases for V and 2 bases for J; bases not matched to a gene: 6. Germline CDR1 is SGHVS and CDR2 is FNYEAQ. The CDR3 is 14 amino acids. CDR3 nucleotide sequence: TGTGCCAGCAGCCTACAGGGGCTCGCCTACGAGCAGTACTTC. Amino acid sequence: CASSLQGLAYEQYF.

The chain links TRBV27 to TRBJ1-5; tentatively, D is TRBD1 (5 bases). The CDR3 has 19 residues. Deletions cut 5 bases from V and 6 bases from J, with 29 bases between. Looked up from germline, CDR1 is MNHEY and CDR2 is SMNVEV (reference sequence). Here the CDR3 reads CASSPSAGTGTYWRQPQHF. The CDR3 DNA sequence: TGTGCCAGCAGTCCATCAGCGGGGACGGGTACTTATTGGCGTCAGCCCCAGCATTTT.

This clone was counted between two and nine times. Within the sample, other DNA sequences also encode this same CDR3. The chain joins TRBV30 to TRBJ1-3; D is perhaps TRBD1 (5 bases). Trimming stripped 3 bases from V and 1 base from J, with 13 bases between. The CDR3 has 15 residues. Germline CDR1 GTSNPN, CDR2 SVGIG (reference sequence). CDR3 sequence reads: CAWSRDSGSGNTIYF. The CDR3 coding sequence is TGTGCCTGGAGCCGGGACTCAGGATCTGGAAACACCATATATTTT. Drawing the rest from reference TRBV30 and TRBJ1-3, the complete variable domain is SQTIHQWPATLVQPVGSPLSLECTVEGTSNPNLYWYRQAAGRGLQLLFYSVGIGQISSEVPQNLSASRPQDRQFILSSKKLLLSDSGFYLCAWSRDSGSGNTIYFGEGSWLTVV.

The rearrangement joins TRBV5-4 to TRBJ1-1, with D unresolved. CDR1 and CDR2 (germline): SGHNT, YYREEE (reference sequence). There are 14 residues in the CDR3. Trimming left V 4 bases short and J 1 base short, with 11 bases between. The CDR3 region is CASSLGWQNTEAFF. Here the CDR3 DNA reads TGTGCCAGCAGCCTTGGTTGGCAGAACACTGAAGCTTTCTTT. Variable domain in full (rest from reference TRBV5-4 and TRBJ1-1): ETGVTQSPTHLIKTRGQQVTLRCSSQSGHNTVSWYQQALGQGPQFIFQYYREEENGRGNFPPRFSGLQFPNYSSELNVNALELDDSALYLCASSLGWQNTEAFFGQGTRLTVV.

The rearrangement links TRBV7-8 to TRBJ1-4, with 8 positions matching TRBD1. This CDR3 spans 16 amino acids. Germline loops: CDR1 SGHVS, CDR2 FQNEAQ. V was clipped by 0 bases and J by 1 base; unmatched bases: 1. DNA of the CDR3: TGTGCCAGCAGCTTAGCTGGGACAGGAACTAATGAAAAACTGTTTTTT. It codes for CASSLAGTGTNEKLFF.

The rearrangement uses TRBV5-1 and TRBJ2-6; 7 nucleotides align to TRBD2. J gave up 0 bases and V 3 bases, and 3 bases lay outside the gene matches. The CDR3 sequence is 16 residues long. The germline V gene encodes CDR1 SGHRS and CDR2 YFSETQ. Here the CDR3 reads CASSWEGHSGANVLTF. Here the CDR3 DNA reads TGCGCCAGCAGCTGGGAGGGGCACTCTGGGGCCAACGTCCTGACTTTC. Full variable domain (outside the CDR3, taken from reference TRBV5-1 and TRBJ2-6): KAGVTQTPRYLIKTRGQQVTLSCSPISGHRSVSWYQQTPGQGLQFLFEYFSETQRNKGNFPGRFSGRQFSNSRSEMNVSTLELGDSALYLCASSWEGHSGANVLTFGAGSRLTVL.

The CDR3 DNA sequence: TGTGCCAGCAGCCCTATTTTGGGGCCCTACAATGAGCAGTTCTTC. This codes for CASSPILGPYNEQFF. This chain uses TRBV7-3 with TRBJ2-1; possibly TRBD1 for D (5 bases). Trimming left V 5 bases short and J 2 bases short, with 13 bases between. CDR1 is SGHTA and CDR2 is FQGTGA in the germline V gene. This CDR3 is built from 15 residues.

The genes are TRBV19 and TRBJ1-6, with 7 bases identical to TRBD1. J lost 5 bases, V lost 7 bases, and 8 bases had no gene match. This CDR3 comprises 15 residues. The V gene's germline CDR1 is LNHDA and CDR2 SQIVND (reference sequence). The CDR3 is CASTVTGHNNSPLHF. Written as DNA, the CDR3 is TGTGCCAGTACCGTGACAGGGCACAATAATTCACCCCTCCACTTT.

This clone was seen only a few times. V and J are TRBV28 and TRBJ2-7; 7 bases map to TRBD1. The CDR3 spans 13 residues. Germline V gene lookup returns CDR1 MDHEN and CDR2 SYDVKM. V trimming: 10 bases; J trimming: 5 bases; junction bases outside the gene matches: 11. The CDR3 nucleotides read TGTGCCACCACCAGACAGGGATCCCACGAGCAGTACTTC. Protein sequence: CATTRQGSHEQYF. The entire variable domain, with the rest obtained from reference TRBV28 and TRBJ2-7, is as follows: DVKVTQSSRYLVKRTGEKVFLECVQDMDHENMFWYRQDPGLGLRLIYFSYDVKMKEKGDIPEGYSVSREKKERFSLILESASTNQTSMYLCATTRQGSHEQYFGPGTRLTVT.

The chain employs TRBV18 and TRBJ2-1, with 7 bases lining up with TRBD1. The V and J ends lost 5 bases and 2 bases, in that order; junction bases with no gene match: 15. Germline CDR1 and CDR2: KGHSH and LQKENI. The CDR3 spans 18 residues. CDR3 loop: CASSGKPGTVGPYNEQFF. Here the CDR3 DNA reads TGTGCCAGCTCAGGTAAACCCGGGACAGTGGGCCCCTACAATGAGCAGTTCTTC.

The rearrangement links TRBV7-6 to TRBJ1-2; maybe TRBD1 (6 bases). This CDR3 spans 14 amino acids. Trimming cost V 1 base and J 3 bases, with 9 bases left between them. Germline lookup yields CDR1 SGHVS and CDR2 FNYEAQ. The CDR3 nucleotides are TGTGCCAGCAGCTTAGGGACAGCCGACTATGGCTACACCTTC. Amino acid sequence: CASSLGTADYGYTF. Filled out from reference TRBV7-6 and TRBJ1-2, the complete variable domain reads GAGVSQSPRYKVTKRGQDVALRCDPISGHVSLYWYRQALGQGPEFLTYFNYEAQQDKSGLPNDRFSAERPEGSISTLTIQRTEQRDSAMYRCASSLGTADYGYTFGSGTRLTVV.

V usage is TRBV27 and J usage is TRBJ1-6, with 8 positions matching TRBD1. Trimming cost V 2 bases and J 3 bases; bases outside gene matches: 0. CDR3 length equals 15 residues. Germline V gives CDR1 MNHEY, CDR2 SMNVEV (reference sequence). Here the CDR3 DNA reads TGTGCCAGCAGTTTAGGACAGGGCTATAATTCACCCCTCCACTTT. Residues: CASSLGQGYNSPLHF.

A note on this clone: Additional DNA sequences in this sample encode the identical CDR3. The genes are TRBV2 and TRBJ2-7; tentatively, D is TRBD2 (6 bases). From germline, CDR1 is SNHLY and CDR2 FYNNEI. The CDR3 is 13 amino acids. V lost 4 bases, J lost 5 bases, and 12 bases lay in between. This CDR3 reads CASSGGTLHEQYF. The CDR3, as DNA: TGTGCCAGCAGTGGAGGGACTTTACACGAGCAGTACTTC.

In its sample, this clone was seen many times. The chain uses TRBV5-6 and TRBJ2-2, with TRBD1 identical over 8 bases. Per the germline V gene, CDR1 is SGHDT and CDR2 is YYEEEE. The CDR3 extends over 14 amino acids. V was pared by 5 bases and J by 1 base, with 1 base of the junction left unmatched. The CDR3 DNA sequence: TGTGCCAGCAGAGGGACAGGGAACACCGGGGAGCTGTTTTTT. As protein: CASRGTGNTGELFF.

The chain links TRBV5-1 to TRBJ2-7; D gene uncertain. CDR1 is SGHRS and CDR2 is YFSETQ in the germline V gene. The CDR3 totals 12 residues. Trimming removed 3 bases at V and 3 bases at J, with 7 bases between. The DNA of the CDR3 is TGCGCCAGCAGCTACCCAGGCTACGAGCAGTACTTC. Protein: CASSYPGYEQYF.

The chain carries TRBV19 and TRBJ1-6, with TRBD1 matching over 8 bases. J gave up 3 bases and V 4 bases, and 5 bases lay outside the gene matches. Germline assignment: CDR1 LNHDA and CDR2 SQIVND (reference sequence). CDR3 length equals 16 residues. CDR3 residues: CASSNGDRGYNSPLHF. CDR3 DNA sequence: TGTGCCAGTAGTAACGGCGACAGGGGCTATAATTCACCCCTCCACTTT.

The gene calls are TRBV9 and TRBJ1-3, with D maybe TRBD1 (6 bases). The germline V gene encodes CDR1 SGDLS and CDR2 YYNGEE. CDR3 length: 15 residues. The ends were cut back, 1 base at V and 3 bases at J, with 11 bases in the middle. CDR3 DNA: TGTGCCAGCAGCGTAAGGGGGGGCGGTGGAAACACCATATATTTT. Residues: CASSVRGGGGNTIYF.